This T cell receptor beta chain was recovered during a study of T cells after yellow fever vaccination (dated by TCRdb to between 2017 and 2020). With respect to the entire study: The SMART-Seq v4 Ultra Low Input RNA kit was used to prepare libraries from fractions with low cell numbers. Bulk TCR alpha and beta repertoires were sequenced longitudinally to track T-cell clones before and after primary and booster YFV17D yellow fever vaccination. Two healthy male donors made up the cohort, one aged 18 to 30 years and the other aged 30 to 40 years. Blood was collected at multiple timepoints before and after primary and secondary immunization, and bulk PBMC replicates and cell subsets were isolated.

From its cysteine to its phenylalanine, the CDR3 spans 12 amino acids. Only the CDR3 portion is preserved as DNA: 36 bases, with reading frame beginning at the first base. The germline V gene (reference sequence) specifies LNHDA as CDR1 and SQIVND as CDR2. A distance of 8 bases separates the germline ends of V and J, which lose 6 bases and 6 bases respectively. In its sample, this clonotype was seen a few times. Its antigen specificity is not known. No base quality information exists; no much larger clone differs at one position. The paper's findings and limits, for the study overall: Because the study included only a couple of donors, the extent to which the findings can be generalized is limited. Compared with the primary T-cell response, the secondary T-cell response was weaker but faster, peaking on day 5 rather than day 15. A small fraction of clonotypes appeared in both the CD4 and CD8 compartments, likely as a result of convergent recombination. Because abundant contaminating clonotypes from the bulk population could be contained in FACS-sorted repertoires, computational filtering was required. After the booster, most clones that had expanded after primary vaccination were detected again (nearly 97% of CD4 and about 88% of CD8), suggesting broad maintenance of memory.

TCR cDNA was made using 5'RACE template switching, a step that added a universal primer site and unique molecular identifiers. Priming of cDNA synthesis was performed from both the TCR alpha and TCR beta constant segments. Two PCR steps were used to amplify libraries, with sample barcodes and sequencing adapters being added in the second step. Sequencing of the libraries was done on either Illumina HiSeq 2500 (2x100 bp) or NovaSeq (2x150 bp). The original pipeline was this. Demultiplexing of reads and collapsing into UMI consensus sequences were performed with MIGEC, and V(D)J alignment was carried out with MiXCR. Vaccine-responding clonotypes were defined with edgeR using replicate PBMC samples, requiring FDR below 0.01 and a log2 fold change above 5 up to day 15. Bulk clonotypes were assigned CD4 or CD8 identity according to which sequenced CD4 or CD8 repertoire held them at higher abundance. TCRdb's own reprocessing of the public reads used fastp at Q25 and MiXCR and kept productive beta chains. Each record represents a unique CDR3 protein, reported with the most common genes and DNA among its rows. It is TCRdb's table, rather than the study itself, that gives the V and J calls and clone size. Within this sample are about 350,000 distinct CDR3 sequences, with around 10% of them counted one time only. The ten largest clones capture 18% of the sample.

Reading the label with the study, this specimen's treatment or condition is: live attenuated yellow fever vaccine strain. Two biological replicates of bulk PBMCs were collected at each blood-draw timepoint. PBMCs were isolated from peripheral blood using a standard Ficoll-Paque protocol. RNA was extracted with TriZol from bulk PBMCs, CD4 and CD8 fractions, and dextramer-positive and dextramer-negative fractions. Here the sequenced sample was PBMCs, taken on the day of the first yellow fever vaccination. The chain is encoded by TRBV19 joined to TRBJ2-2; the D gene is possibly TRBD1 or TRBD2, each agreeing over 5 bases. The sequence was collected from a man aged 18-30 years who received the YFV17D yellow fever vaccine. The DNA sequence is given as TGTGCCAGTAGACTGGGGGCCGGGGAGCTGTTTTTT. It translates as CASRLGAGELFF.